This is a list of T cell receptor beta chains from one sample in a study of shared clonotypes between healthy human individuals. TCRdb's copy holds only in-frame clones and misses some; the assay was immunoSEQ multiplex PCR. The data contain some 2,000,000 clones, roughly 96% of them singletons. The sequenced sample was naive CD4+ T cells sorted from blood. The receptor set was obtained from a man aged 18 to 35 in good health. CDR3s include the opening cysteine and the closing phenylalanine or tryptophan. Each record gives: D gene, J gene, V gene, clone size, CDR3 DNA, CDR3 protein. A D gene is named only where the DNA matches it firmly. Clone size is not always given. Where it is, it says once, few, many or a class for expanded clones.

. | TRBJ1-2 | TRBV29-1 | . | TGCAGCGTTGGGGCAGACAACTATGGCTACACCTTC | CSVGADNYGYTF
. | TRBJ2-7 | TRBV7-3 | . | TGTGCCAGCAGCTTCGAACTAGCTGGCGAGCAGTACTTC | CASSFELAGEQYF
. | TRBJ2-5 | TRBV2 | . | TGTGCCAGCCGCAGACAGGACCTCGTAGAGACCCAGTACTTC | CASRRQDLVETQYF
. | TRBJ1-4 | TRBV10-1 | . | TGCGCCAGCCAAGGGACGGTACGGGGAAAACTGTTTTTT | CASQGTVRGKLFF
. | TRBJ2-7 | TRBV6-1 | once | TGTGCCAGCAATCCCTCAGGGTCTAGCTACGAGCAGTACTTC | CASNPSGSSYEQYF
TRBD1 | TRBJ1-2 | TRBV10-3 | . | TGTGCCATCAGTGAGTGGGACAGGGCGGCAGCTAACTATGGCTACACCTTC | CAISEWDRAAANYGYTF
TRBD1 | TRBJ1-6 | TRBV28 | . | TGTGCCAGCAGCTGGCCGGACAGGGAGATTTCACCCCTCCACTTT | CASSWPDREISPLHF
TRBD2 | TRBJ2-3 | TRBV7-9 | . | TGTGCCAGCAGCCTCGGGGGGGTCGGCACAGATACGCAGTATTTT | CASSLGGVGTDTQYF
. | TRBJ1-5 | TRBV15 | . | TGTGCCACCAGCGGGCAAGGCAATCAGCCCCAGCATTTT | CATSGQGNQPQHF
. | TRBJ1-6 | TRBV7-9 | . | TGTGCCAGCAGCCCATCCGGGGGTAATTCACCCCTCCACTTT | CASSPSGGNSPLHF
TRBD1 | TRBJ1-2 | TRBV7-2 | . | TGTGCCAGCAGCTTAGCGCAGGGGGGTAACTATGGCTACACCTTC | CASSLAQGGNYGYTF
TRBD2 | TRBJ2-5 | TRBV5-5 | . | TGTGCCAGCAGCCTGGAAGGGACTAGCGGGGAGACCCAGTACTTC | CASSLEGTSGETQYF
TRBD2 | TRBJ2-5 | TRBV10-2 | . | TGCGCCAGCAGAGATAGCGGGTGGGAGCAAGAGACCCAGTACTTC | CASRDSGWEQETQYF
TRBD1 | TRBJ1-2 | TRBV5-1 | . | TGCGCCAGCAGATCGGACAGGGCGAGGGGCTACACCTTC | CASRSDRARGYTF
TRBD2 | TRBJ2-5 | TRBV6-5 | . | TGTGCCAGCGTCTCTCTAGCGGGGGGGTTAGAGACCCAGTACTTC | CASVSLAGGLETQYF
. | TRBJ2-1 | TRBV11-2 | . | TGTGCCAGCAGCTCAGCCGCGAGGGGCAATGAGCAGTTCTTC | CASSSAARGNEQFF
. | TRBJ2-1 | TRBV5-6 | . | TGTGCCAGCAGCTTGGCCCCGAGGAATGAGCAGTTCTTC | CASSLAPRNEQFF
. | TRBJ2-5 | TRBV10-3 | . | TGTGCCATCAGTGAGACCCCAGAGACCCAGTACTTC | CAISETPETQYF
. | TRBJ2-7 | TRBV19 | . | TGTGCCAGTAGTGCTCACAGGGATCCCTACGAGCAGTACTTC | CASSAHRDPYEQYF
TRBD1 | TRBJ2-3 | TRBV4-3 | . | TGCGCCAGCAGCCACGGTGTACAGGGGAGCACAGATACGCAGTATTTT | CASSHGVQGSTDTQYF
TRBD2 | TRBJ2-5 | TRBV18 | . | TGTGCCAGCTCATCCGTCCTAGGCCGGGGGGGCCAAGAGACCCAGTACTTC | CASSSVLGRGGQETQYF
TRBD1 | TRBJ1-1 | TRBV7-9 | . | TGTGCCAGCAGCCCACAGGGGGCGCGGGCTGAAGCTTTCTTT | CASSPQGARAEAFF
. | TRBJ1-5 | TRBV27 | . | TGTGCCAGCAGGGAGAAACCCGGTAATCAGCCCCAGCATTTT | CASREKPGNQPQHF
TRBD2 | TRBJ2-3 | TRBV9 | . | TGTGCCAGCAGCTTTCATAGCGGGGGGCGCACAGATACGCAGTATTTT | CASSFHSGGRTDTQYF
TRBD1 | TRBJ1-5 | TRBV28 | . | TGTGCCAGCAGTTTAGGGACAGGGGTTGATCAGCCCCAGCATTTT | CASSLGTGVDQPQHF
. | TRBJ1-4 | TRBV9 | . | TGTGCCAGCAGCGTAGGGCTGGGCGGGACTAATGAAAAACTGTTTTTT | CASSVGLGGTNEKLFF
TRBD1 | TRBJ1-1 | TRBV30 | . | TGTGCCTGGAGTGTACGGGCAGGGGGGAACACTGAAGCTTTCTTT | CAWSVRAGGNTEAFF
. | TRBJ1-4 | TRBV2 | once | TGTGCCAGCAGTGAAGGGCGGAGAGGAGAAAAACTGTTTTTT | CASSEGRRGEKLFF
TRBD1 | TRBJ2-2 | TRBV10-2 | . | TGCGCCAGCAGCGAACAGGGGACCGGGGAGCTGTTTTTT | CASSEQGTGELFF
. | TRBJ1-3 | TRBV6-1 | . | TGTGCCAGCAGTGCTGCGGGGGCTGGAAACACCATATATTTT | CASSAAGAGNTIYF
. | TRBJ1-5 | TRBV5-1 | . | TGCGCCAGCAGCTTTGAGGGGTTGCGCAATCAGCCCCAGCATTTT | CASSFEGLRNQPQHF
TRBD2 | TRBJ2-5 | TRBV6-6 | once | TGTGCCAGCAGTGCCACGGGACTAGCGGAGACCCAGTACTTC | CASSATGLAETQYF
. | TRBJ2-2 | TRBV9 | . | TGTGCCAGCAGCGTACAGGGAGCGAACACCGGGGAGCTGTTTTTT | CASSVQGANTGELFF
TRBD2 | TRBJ2-3 | TRBV7-2 | . | TGTGCCAGCAGCTTAGCTGCACTAGCGGGGGGGGCCACAGATACGCAGTATTTT | CASSLAALAGGATDTQYF
. | TRBJ1-2 | TRBV6-5 | . | TGTGCCAGCAGTTACGCACCAAGCTATGGCTACACCTTC | CASSYAPSYGYTF
TRBD1 | TRBJ1-1 | TRBV11-2 | . | TGTGCCAGCAGCTTCCAGGGGGCGCGAACTGAAGCTTTCTTT | CASSFQGARTEAFF
. | TRBJ1-3 | TRBV18 | . | TGTGCCAGCTCACCTTATAGGACAGATTCTCAACCCACCATATATTTT | CASSPYRTDSQPTIYF
. | TRBJ2-5 | TRBV2 | . | TGTGCCAGCAGTGGACGGAGAATCGAGACCCAGTACTTC | CASSGRRIETQYF
TRBD1 | TRBJ1-4 | TRBV5-4 | . | TGTGCCAGCAGCTGGGGACAGGGGGGTAATGAAAAACTGTTTTTT | CASSWGQGGNEKLFF
. | TRBJ2-7 | TRBV5-1 | . | TGCGCCAGCAGCTTGGTCGGGGCGGAGCCCTACGAGCAGTACTTC | CASSLVGAEPYEQYF
TRBD2 | TRBJ2-1 | TRBV11-2 | once | TGTGCCAGCAGCAGAATAGCGGGACCCTACAATGAGCAGTTCTTC | CASSRIAGPYNEQFF
TRBD1 | TRBJ1-4 | TRBV6-5 | once | TGTGCCAGCACCGCGACAGGGGGCCGGGAAAAACTGTTTTTT | CASTATGGREKLFF
. | TRBJ2-2 | TRBV11-2 | . | TGTGCCAGCAGCTTAGCTCACACCGGGGAGCTGTTTTTT | CASSLAHTGELFF
. | TRBJ1-1 | TRBV5-4 | once | TGTGCCAGCAGCTCCAGGGGAGGCGAGACTGAAGCTTTCTTT | CASSSRGGETEAFF
TRBD1 | TRBJ2-2 | TRBV30 | . | TGTGCCTCTTCCCCCCGGGACAGGGACACCGGGGAGCTGTTTTTT | CASSPRDRDTGELFF
TRBD1 | TRBJ2-7 | TRBV7-3 | . | TGTGCCAGCAGCTTAATTGGGGACAGGGGCTACGAGCAGTACTTC | CASSLIGDRGYEQYF
. | TRBJ1-4 | TRBV7-9 | once | TGTGCCAGCAGCCCCTCTTCCCAAACTAATGAAAAACTGTTTTTT | CASSPSSQTNEKLFF
. | TRBJ1-6 | TRBV7-6 | . | TGTGCCAGCAGCTCAGACGAGGGATATAATTCACCCCTCCACTTT | CASSSDEGYNSPLHF
. | TRBJ1-5 | TRBV10-3 | . | TGTGCCATCAGTGAGTCCGGTACAGGTGCGGGTCAGCCCCAGCATTTT | CAISESGTGAGQPQHF
. | TRBJ1-5 | TRBV30 | . | TGTGCCTGGGGGCTAAAGGGCAATCAGCCCCAGCATTTT | CAWGLKGNQPQHF
. | TRBJ2-5 | TRBV20-1 | . | TGCAGTGCGCGGATGGGAGAGACCCAGTACTTC | CSARMGETQYF
. | TRBJ1-2 | TRBV27 | . | TGTGCCAGCCGTTCCTCCGGGGACCCCGCGGGCTACACCTTC | CASRSSGDPAGYTF
TRBD2 | TRBJ2-1 | TRBV30 | . | TGTGCCTGGAGGCTAGCGGGAGGGAATGAGCAGTTCTTC | CAWRLAGGNEQFF